One T cell receptor (beta chain) is described in this entry. The V and J ends lost 5 bases and 3 bases respectively, with 13 bases between them. This CDR3 is 14 amino acids long. From germline, CDR1 is SGHTA and CDR2 FQGNSA. Sequencing used immunoSEQ multiplex PCR; TCRdb keeps in-frame clones, though not all of them. The table records more than 95,000 clones, more than 85% of them present only once. The record originates from a study of control samples from healthy donors and cancer patients. The chain recombines TRBV7-2 with TRBJ1-1, with D uncertain. Source material: blood. The receptor's source is a man between 18 and 35 years old in good health. DNA for the CDR3: TGTGCCAGCAGCATGGGAGACGCTTACACTGAAGCTTTCTTT. Its translation: CASSMGDAYTEAFF.